The 9 T cell receptor beta chains below were found in one sample sequenced in a study of a mutant IDH1 vaccine in newly diagnosed glioma. Sequencing was performed with immunoSEQ multiplex PCR; in TCRdb, only in-frame clones are kept and a portion is missing. The sample contains over 60,000 clones, about 89% of which appear only once. Specified time point: week 11, during vaccination. In the vaccine, a single dose held 300 ug of the mutant IDH1 20-mer peptide, along with topical imiquimod. Their target antigens are unknown. This sample comprised PBMCs, obtained from a glioma patient whose treatment included an IDH1 peptide vaccine. The receptors shown here come from a man in his forties or fifties with glioma.

About this clone: Other DNA sequences within the sample encode an identical CDR3. V and J are TRBV11-2 and TRBJ2-3; D is possibly TRBD1 or TRBD2 (5 bases each). The CDR3 runs 14 residues. CDR1 SGHAT and CDR2 FQNNGV come from the germline V gene. The V and J ends lost 0 bases and 4 bases respectively, with 8 bases between them. In DNA form, the CDR3 reads TGTGCCAGCAGCTTAGATAGAGGGGCAGATACGCAGTATTTT. Protein: CASSLDRGADTQYF.

This sequence joins TRBV7-9 and TRBJ1-1, with D perhaps matching TRBD1 (5 bases). CDR1 is SEHNR, CDR2 FQNEAQ, per germline (reference sequence). V lost 5 bases, J lost 5 bases, and 15 bases lay in between. The CDR3 extends over 14 amino acids. CDR3 coding DNA: TGTGCCAGCAGCCGAACCTCGGGACGAACTGAAGCTTTCTTT. It encodes CASSRTSGRTEAFF.

J is TRBJ1-4 and V is TRBV28; the D gene is possibly TRBD1 (6 bases). Germline CDR1 is MDHEN and CDR2 is SYDVKM. The V end lost 3 bases, the J end lost 0 bases, and 8 bases lay between the germline ends. This CDR3 is 15 amino acids long. This CDR3 reads CASSLGAATNEKLFF. The CDR3 region has the DNA TGTGCCAGCAGTTTGGGGGCTGCAACTAATGAAAAACTGTTTTTT.

This chain links TRBV28 with TRBJ1-5; D remains unclear. The CDR3 is 15 residues long. V dropped 3 bases and J dropped 9 bases, with 18 bases sitting between them. Germline CDR1 MDHEN, CDR2 SYDVKM. The DNA for the CDR3 is TGTGCCAGCAGTTTGCGTATAGAAGCTCGAGGGCCCCAGCATTTT. This translates into CASSLRIEARGPQHF.

The chain recombines TRBV6-1 with TRBJ1-5; D is ambiguous. V was trimmed by 4 bases and J by 7 bases, leaving 14 bases between them. CDR1 MNHNS and CDR2 SASEGT come from the germline V gene. The CDR3 runs to 14 residues. DNA of the CDR3: TGTGCCAGCAGTGGGTGGCGCGGTGGCCAGCCCCAGCATTTT. Translated: CASSGWRGGQPQHF.

The count of this clone is one. CDR3: CASSPGALGGNTIYF. CDR3 in DNA: TGTGCCAGCAGCCCTGGGGCTTTAGGGGGAAACACCATATATTTT. The chain links TRBV9 to TRBJ1-3; D might be TRBD1 (5 bases). Trimming cost V 4 bases and J 4 bases, with 15 bases left between them. This CDR3 is 15 amino acids long. CDR1 is SGDLS and CDR2 is YYNGEE in the germline V gene. The entire variable domain, with the rest obtained from reference TRBV9 and TRBJ1-3, is as follows: DSGVTQTPKHLITATGQRVTLRCSPRSGDLSVYWYQQSLDQGLQFLIQYYNGEERAKGNILERFSAQQFPDLHSELNLSSLELGDSALYFCASSPGALGGNTIYFGEGSWLTVV.

V and J are TRBV5-1 and TRBJ2-2; D may match TRBD1 or TRBD2 (5 bases each). The CDR3 has 16 amino acids. CDR1 is SGHRS, CDR2 YFSETQ, per germline. The V gene lost 1 base and the J gene lost 2 bases, with 12 bases spanning the gap. CDR3 amino acids: CASSLTGTVNTGELFF. The CDR3 DNA is TGCGCCAGCAGCTTGACGGGGACGGTAAACACCGGGGAGCTGTTTTTT.

This chain links TRBV5-1 with TRBJ2-3, with a possible D match to TRBD2 (6 bases). Germline V gene data show CDR1 as SGHRS and CDR2 as YFSETQ. V gave up 0 bases and J gave up 4 bases, with 12 bases separating them. The CDR3 is 15 residues long. CDR3 DNA: TGCGCCAGCAGCTTGGTACGGGGAGGAGCAGATACGCAGTATTTT. The encoded protein is CASSLVRGGADTQYF.

The genes are TRBV7-3 and TRBJ2-3; possibly TRBD1 or TRBD2 for D (5 bases each). V shed 7 bases and J shed 1 base, with 12 bases lying between them. The CDR3 has 14 residues. Germline V gene data show CDR1 as SGHTA and CDR2 as FQGTGA. The CDR3 coding sequence is TGTGCCAGCAATGCACTAGGGGGCACAGATACGCAGTATTTT. This codes for CASNALGGTDTQYF.